This T cell receptor beta chain is drawn from a study of blood T cell repertoires in COVID-19. Study context: Samples of COVID-19 (acute and convalescent) were obtained from the United States, Italy and Spain. In each case, the material was cDNA or gDNA derived from T cells, B-cell-depleted T cells, or PBMCs.

Cohort assignment relied on participant-reported clinical history. The V end was cut by 1 base, the J end by 5 bases, with 11 bases between. Germline V gives CDR1 SGHVS, CDR2 FQNEAQ. The CDR3 contains 14 residues. Sequencing used immunoSEQ multiplex PCR; TCRdb keeps in-frame clones, though not all of them. The sample comprises fewer than 250,000 clones, 83% of which are singletons, and 3.6% rests with the top ten. This receptor was identified in a woman in her thirties or forties who had been exposed to COVID-19. Sequenced sample: PBMCs or T cells enriched from blood (not recorded which). The genes are TRBV7-8 and TRBJ2-5; D might be TRBD1 (6 bases). CDR3 protein: CASSLGQVGETQYF. CDR3 sequence (DNA): TGTGCCAGCAGCTTAGGACAGGTGGGGGAGACCCAGTACTTC.